This TCR beta chain appears in the sequencing data of a study of blood T cells in healthy people across ages. No fewer than 6 micrograms of total RNA were isolated from every sample. The junction had 9 bases not matched to a gene; V was cut back by 7 bases and J by 4 bases. Per germline, CDR1 SGHRS and CDR2 YFSETQ. The CDR3 extends over 14 amino acids. The authors ran a second PCR of 7 to 11 cycles using a sample-barcoded 5' primer and a J-beta primer mix. Via MiXCR, TCRdb re-called the 5' RACE reads, giving one row per CDR3 protein. The sample has over 1.5 million distinct CDR3 sequences; just under 50% are singletons.

Sequences were obtained from blood. This receptor was obtained from a woman aged 40 to 55 in good health. J is TRBJ2-5 and V is TRBV5-1; 8 bases fit TRBD2. The CDR3 region is CASRPVLAGETQYF. CDR3 in DNA: TGCGCCAGCCGGCCGGTGCTAGCGGGAGAGACCCAGTACTTC.